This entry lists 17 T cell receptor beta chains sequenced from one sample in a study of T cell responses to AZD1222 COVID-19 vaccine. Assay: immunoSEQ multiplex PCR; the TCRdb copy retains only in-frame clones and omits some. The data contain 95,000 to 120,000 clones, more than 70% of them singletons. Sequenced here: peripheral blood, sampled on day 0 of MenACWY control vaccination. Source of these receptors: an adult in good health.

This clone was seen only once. CDR3 sequence: CASSLAEGQPQHF. In DNA form, the CDR3 reads TGTGCCAGCAGCTTAGCGGAGGGCCAGCCCCAGCATTTT. The gene calls are TRBV11-2 and TRBJ1-5; D is unresolved. V lost 1 base, J lost 7 bases, and 8 bases lay in between. The CDR3 spans 13 residues. CDR1 is SGHAT, CDR2 FQNNGV, per germline.

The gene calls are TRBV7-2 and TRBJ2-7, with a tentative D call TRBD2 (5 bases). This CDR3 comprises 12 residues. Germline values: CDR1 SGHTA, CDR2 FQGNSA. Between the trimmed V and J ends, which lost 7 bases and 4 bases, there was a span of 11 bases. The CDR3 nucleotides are TGTGCCAGCACCCTCACGGGATACGAGCAGTACTTC. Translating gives CASTLTGYEQYF.

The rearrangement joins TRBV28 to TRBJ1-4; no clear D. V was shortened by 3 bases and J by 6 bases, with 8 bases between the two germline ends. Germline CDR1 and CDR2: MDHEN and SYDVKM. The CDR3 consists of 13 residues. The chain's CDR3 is CASSFWGDEKLFF. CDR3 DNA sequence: TGTGCCAGCAGTTTTTGGGGAGATGAAAAACTGTTTTTT. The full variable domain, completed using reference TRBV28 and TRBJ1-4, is DVKVTQSSRYLVKRTGEKVFLECVQDMDHENMFWYRQDPGLGLRLIYFSYDVKMKEKGDIPEGYSVSREKKERFSLILESASTNQTSMYLCASSFWGDEKLFFGSGTQLSVL.

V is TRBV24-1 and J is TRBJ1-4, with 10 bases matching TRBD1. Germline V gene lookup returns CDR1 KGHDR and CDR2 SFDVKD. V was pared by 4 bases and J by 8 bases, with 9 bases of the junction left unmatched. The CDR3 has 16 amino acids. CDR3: CATSESLGTGVEKLFF. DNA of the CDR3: TGTGCCACCAGTGAGTCCCTAGGGACAGGGGTGGAAAAACTGTTTTTT.

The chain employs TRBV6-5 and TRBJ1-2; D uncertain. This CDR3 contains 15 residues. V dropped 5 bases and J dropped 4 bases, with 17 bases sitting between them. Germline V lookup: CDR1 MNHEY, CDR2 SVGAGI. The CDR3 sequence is CASSPTGYPGYGYTF. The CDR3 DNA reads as TGTGCCAGCAGTCCCACGGGGTACCCAGGCTATGGCTACACCTTC.

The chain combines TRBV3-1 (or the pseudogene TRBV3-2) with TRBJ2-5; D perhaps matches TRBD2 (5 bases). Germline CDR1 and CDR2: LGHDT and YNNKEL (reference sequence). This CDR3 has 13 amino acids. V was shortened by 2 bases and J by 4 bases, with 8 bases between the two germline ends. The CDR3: CASSQRTVETQYF. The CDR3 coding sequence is TGTGCCAGCAGCCAAAGGACTGTAGAGACCCAGTACTTC.

The CDR3 is CASSYESQGKNIQYF. In DNA, the CDR3 is TGTGCCAGCAGTTATGAGAGTCAGGGGAAAAACATTCAGTACTTC. The V and J genes are TRBV6-5 and TRBJ2-4; tentative D call: TRBD1 (6 bases). From germline, CDR1 is MNHEY and CDR2 SVGAGI. V lost 3 bases, J lost 4 bases, and 13 bases lay in between. This CDR3 has 15 residues.

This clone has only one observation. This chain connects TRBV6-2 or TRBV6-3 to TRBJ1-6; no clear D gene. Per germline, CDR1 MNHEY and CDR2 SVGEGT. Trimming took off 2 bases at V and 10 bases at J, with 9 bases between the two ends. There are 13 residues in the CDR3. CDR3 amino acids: CASSYPQGSPLHF. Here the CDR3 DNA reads TGTGCCAGCAGTTACCCGCAAGGATCACCCCTCCACTTT.

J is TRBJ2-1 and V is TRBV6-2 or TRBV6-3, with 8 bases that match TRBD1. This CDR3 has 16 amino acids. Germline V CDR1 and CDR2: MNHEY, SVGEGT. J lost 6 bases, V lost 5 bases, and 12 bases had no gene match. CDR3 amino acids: CASSDPGQGLSNEQFF. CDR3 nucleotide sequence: TGTGCCAGCAGTGACCCTGGACAGGGACTCTCCAATGAGCAGTTCTTC.

The CDR3 region has the DNA TGTGCCAGCTCACCACCCCTAGGAGGGACAACTAATGAAAAACTGTTTTTT. It is translated as CASSPPLGGTTNEKLFF. The gene calls are TRBV18 and TRBJ1-4; D gene uncertain. Trimming took 0 bases from V and 0 from J, leaving 11 bases between them. Germline CDR1 and CDR2: KGHSH and LQKENI. The CDR3 is 17 amino acids.

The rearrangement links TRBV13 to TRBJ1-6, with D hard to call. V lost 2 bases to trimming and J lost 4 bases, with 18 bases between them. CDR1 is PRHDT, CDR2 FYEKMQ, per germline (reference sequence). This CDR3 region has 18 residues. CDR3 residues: CASSLWIATNLYNSPLHF. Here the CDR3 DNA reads TGTGCCAGCAGCTTATGGATAGCTACAAATCTGTATAATTCACCCCTCCACTTT.

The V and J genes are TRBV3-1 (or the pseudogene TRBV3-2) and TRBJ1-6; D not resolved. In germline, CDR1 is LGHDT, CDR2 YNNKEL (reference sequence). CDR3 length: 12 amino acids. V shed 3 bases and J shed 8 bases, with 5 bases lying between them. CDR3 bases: TGTGCCAGCAGCCAGCGAGATTCACCCCTCCACTTT. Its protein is CASSQRDSPLHF.

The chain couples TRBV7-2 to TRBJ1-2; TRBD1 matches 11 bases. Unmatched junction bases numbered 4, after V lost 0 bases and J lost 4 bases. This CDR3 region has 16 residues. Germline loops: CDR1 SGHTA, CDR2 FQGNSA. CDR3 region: CASSLAGQGAVYGYTF. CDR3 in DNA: TGTGCCAGCAGCTTAGCCGGACAGGGGGCTGTCTATGGCTACACCTTC.

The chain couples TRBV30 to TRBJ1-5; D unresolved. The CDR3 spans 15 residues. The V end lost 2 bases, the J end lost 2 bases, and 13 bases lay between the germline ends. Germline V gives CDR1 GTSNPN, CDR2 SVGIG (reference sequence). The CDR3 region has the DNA TGTGCCTGGAGTTTAGATCCCGGTGGCAATCAGCCCCAGCATTTT. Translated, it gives CAWSLDPGGNQPQHF. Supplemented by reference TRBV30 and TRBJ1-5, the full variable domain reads SQTIHQWPATLVQPVGSPLSLECTVEGTSNPNLYWYRQAAGRGLQLLFYSVGIGQISSEVPQNLSASRPQDRQFILSSKKLLLSDSGFYLCAWSLDPGGNQPQHFGDGTRLSIL.

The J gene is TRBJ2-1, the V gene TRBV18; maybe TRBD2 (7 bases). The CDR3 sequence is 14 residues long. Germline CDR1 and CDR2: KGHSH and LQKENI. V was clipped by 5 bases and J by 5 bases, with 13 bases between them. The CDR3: CASSKEGGNNEQFF. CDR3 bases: TGTGCCAGCTCAAAAGAGGGGGGGAACAATGAGCAGTTCTTC. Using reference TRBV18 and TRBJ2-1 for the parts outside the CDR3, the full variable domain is NAGVMQNPRHLVRRRGQEARLRCSPMKGHSHVYWYRQLPEEGLKFMVYLQKENIIDESGMPKERFSAEFPKEGPSILRIQQVVRGDSAAYFCASSKEGGNNEQFFGPGTRLTVL.

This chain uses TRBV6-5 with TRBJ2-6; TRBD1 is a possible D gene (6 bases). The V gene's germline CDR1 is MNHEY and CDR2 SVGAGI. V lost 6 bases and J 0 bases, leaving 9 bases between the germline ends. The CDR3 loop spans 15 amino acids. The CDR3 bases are TGTGCCAGCAGCAGACAGGTCTCTGGGGCCAACGTCCTGACTTTC. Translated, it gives CASSRQVSGANVLTF.

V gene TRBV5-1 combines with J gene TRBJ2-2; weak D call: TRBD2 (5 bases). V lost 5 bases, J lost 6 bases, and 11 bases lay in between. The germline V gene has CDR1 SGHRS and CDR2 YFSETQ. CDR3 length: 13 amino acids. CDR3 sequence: CASRPYGAGELFF. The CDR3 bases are TGCGCCAGCAGGCCCTACGGGGCCGGGGAGCTGTTTTTT.